These 23 T cell receptor beta chains were sequenced from one sample in a study of blood T cell repertoires in COVID-19. Only in-frame clones appear in the TCRdb table, and some are missing; sequencing was by immunoSEQ multiplex PCR. The sample has 180,000 or so clones; roughly 87% are singletons. Source material: peripheral blood. These receptor sequences come from a woman in her forties or fifties with acute or convalescent COVID-19.

The chain links TRBV19 to TRBJ2-1; TRBD2 might be the D (6 bases). With 3 bases removed from V and 3 bases from J, the gap between germline ends came to 9 bases. CDR3 length: 14 amino acids. Per the germline V gene, CDR1 is LNHDA and CDR2 is SQIVND (reference sequence). This CDR3 reads CASSMGGYYNEQFF. In nucleotides, the CDR3 is TGTGCCAGTAGTATGGGAGGCTACTACAATGAGCAGTTCTTC.

This chain connects TRBV6-5 to TRBJ2-1; 9 bases are a match to TRBD2. Germline CDR1 is MNHEY and CDR2 is SVGAGI. CDR3 length: 14 residues. The V gene end was trimmed by 5 bases and the J gene end by 5 bases; junction bases not matched to a gene: 4. CDR3 protein: CASSNSGSHNEQFF. CDR3 nucleotide sequence: TGTGCCAGCAGTAATAGCGGGAGCCACAATGAGCAGTTCTTC.

This clone is a singleton in its sample. This chain joins TRBV29-1 and TRBJ2-3, with TRBD2 matching over 7 bases. After removal of 6 bases from V and 0 bases from J, the junction contained 3 bases not matched to a gene. From germline, CDR1 is SQVTM and CDR2 ANQGSEA. This CDR3 contains 13 residues. CDR3 protein: CSVSGASTDTQYF. CDR3 nucleotides: TGCAGCGTGAGCGGGGCTAGCACAGATACGCAGTATTTT.

This chain uses TRBV4-2 with TRBJ2-7; 11 positions match TRBD2. After removal of 7 bases from V and 2 bases from J, the junction contained 7 bases not matched to a gene. This CDR3 is 15 amino acids long. Germline-derived CDR1 and CDR2 are LGHNA and YNFKEQ. This CDR3 reads CASTKISGGAYEQYF. In nucleotides, the CDR3 is TGTGCCAGCACCAAGATTAGCGGGGGGGCCTACGAGCAGTACTTC.

The chain employs TRBV19 and TRBJ2-3, with TRBD2 matching 11 bases. V shed 8 bases, J shed 1 base, and the junction held 14 bases outside the gene matches. Germline-derived CDR1 and CDR2 are LNHDA and SQIVND (reference sequence). CDR3 length: 18 amino acids. CDR3 region: CASSRGVPGLAGTDTQYF. CDR3 DNA: TGTGCCAGTTCCCGGGGGGTGCCGGGACTAGCGGGCACAGATACGCAGTATTTT.

The J gene is TRBJ1-2, the V gene TRBV19; perhaps TRBD1 as D (5 bases). The ends were cut back, 3 bases at V and 1 base at J, with 12 bases in the middle. The CDR3 length is 15 residues. Germline V gives CDR1 LNHDA, CDR2 SQIVND (reference sequence). The CDR3 nucleotides read TGTGCCAGTAGTATTAGTCCGGGGGGTAACTATGGCTACACCTTC. This codes for CASSISPGGNYGYTF.

The DNA for the CDR3 is TGCGCCAGCGCGATCAGGGAGGTAGGCTACGAGCAGTACTTC. Translating gives CASAIREVGYEQYF. The chain combines TRBV5-1 with TRBJ2-7; a weak D match, TRBD2 (6 bases). The CDR3 runs to 14 residues. The V gene lost 7 bases and the J gene lost 3 bases, with 17 bases spanning the gap. Germline V lookup: CDR1 SGHRS, CDR2 YFSETQ.

This clone was seen a single time. The rearrangement joins TRBV2 to TRBJ2-5, with D maybe TRBD2 (7 bases). Trimming stripped 6 bases from V and 5 bases from J, with 10 bases between. Per the germline V gene, CDR1 is SNHLY and CDR2 is FYNNEI. The CDR3 has 12 amino acids. The CDR3 loop reads CASREGGETQYF. CDR3 bases: TGTGCCAGCAGAGAGGGGGGGGAGACCCAGTACTTC.

V is TRBV5-5 and J is TRBJ1-2; no firm D call. Germline CDR1 and CDR2: SGHKS and YYEKEE (reference sequence). V lost 2 bases, J lost 7 bases, and 6 bases lay in between. The CDR3 length is 11 residues. CDR3 coding DNA: TGTGCCAGCAGCTTAATGGCTGGCTACACCTTC. It encodes CASSLMAGYTF.

The CDR3 loop is CAISTGTGVSDYGYTF. CDR3 coding DNA: TGTGCCATCAGCACCGGGACAGGGGTTTCAGACTATGGCTACACCTTC. The rearrangement links TRBV10-3 to TRBJ1-2; TRBD1 matches at 10 bases. J lost 3 bases, V lost 6 bases, and 10 bases had no gene match. This CDR3 is 16 amino acids long. The V gene's germline CDR1 is ENHRY and CDR2 SYGVKD.

This chain connects TRBV4-3 to TRBJ2-1, with 7 bases lining up with TRBD2. V shed 4 bases and J 4 bases; nucleotides not matched to a gene: 10. CDR3 length: 16 residues. Germline loops: CDR1 LGHNA, CDR2 YSLEER. CDR3 in DNA: TGCGCCAGCAGCCTCACGGTAGCGGGTGTATACAATGAGCAGTTCTTC. Translated: CASSLTVAGVYNEQFF.

V and J are TRBV19 and TRBJ1-2, with TRBD1 matching over 11 bases. J lost 8 bases, V lost 5 bases, and 10 bases had no gene match. CDR3 length: 15 amino acids. From germline, CDR1 is LNHDA and CDR2 SQIVND (reference sequence). The CDR3 loop reads CASSVLDRGQEGYTF. The DNA for the CDR3 is TGTGCCAGTAGTGTCCTGGACAGGGGGCAAGAAGGCTACACCTTC.

The V gene is TRBV3-1 (or the pseudogene TRBV3-2), the J gene TRBJ2-2, with 11 bases fitting TRBD2. The junction had 4 bases not matched to a gene; V was cut back by 0 bases and J by 4 bases. Germline loops: CDR1 LGHDT, CDR2 YNNKEL (reference sequence). There are 17 residues in the CDR3. DNA for the CDR3: TGTGCCAGCAGCCAAGATGGAGGACTAGCGGGCACCGGGGAGCTGTTTTTT. Amino acid sequence: CASSQDGGLAGTGELFF.

This chain joins TRBV11-3 and TRBJ2-7, with TRBD1 matching over 10 bases. The germline V gene has CDR1 SGHNT and CDR2 YENEEA. The CDR3 contains 14 residues. Trimming at V came to 5 bases and at J to 2 bases, leaving 3 bases not matched to a gene. The CDR3 bases are TGTGCCAGCAGCACGGGACAGGGGACCTACGAGCAGTACTTC. Protein sequence: CASSTGQGTYEQYF. The full variable domain, its missing parts supplied by reference TRBV11-3 and TRBJ2-7, is EAGVVQSPRYKIIEKKQPVAFWCNPISGHNTLYWYLQNLGQGPELLIRYENEEAVDDSQLPKDRFSAERLKGVDSTLKIQPAELGDSAVYLCASSTGQGTYEQYFGPGTRLTVT.

This clone was observed a handful of times. The V gene is TRBV4-2, the J gene TRBJ1-3, with D uncertain. CDR1 LGHNA and CDR2 YNFKEQ come from the germline V gene. With 0 bases removed from V and 7 bases from J, the gap between germline ends came to 10 bases. The CDR3 consists of 14 residues. Here the CDR3 DNA reads TGTGCCAGCAGCCAAGATTATCCCCCCAACACCATATATTTT. This gives the protein CASSQDYPPNTIYF.

V usage is TRBV19 and J usage is TRBJ1-1; perhaps TRBD1 as D (5 bases). The CDR3 runs 15 residues. From germline, CDR1 is LNHDA and CDR2 SQIVND (reference sequence). Between the trimmed V and J ends, which lost 1 base and 1 base, there was a span of 10 bases. The CDR3 loop reads CASSIAETANTEAFF. The CDR3 nucleotides are TGTGCCAGTAGTATAGCGGAGACAGCGAACACTGAAGCTTTCTTT.

The V and J genes are TRBV27 and TRBJ1-2; 7 bases match TRBD1. Germline V gene sequence: CDR1 MNHEY, CDR2 SMNVEV (reference sequence). V shed 5 bases and J 8 bases; nucleotides not matched to a gene: 8. The CDR3 contains 13 residues. The CDR3 region has the DNA TGTGCCAGCAGTCTTGCGACAGGGAACGGCTACACCTTC. It translates to CASSLATGNGYTF.

The rearrangement joins TRBV10-3 to TRBJ2-3; TRBD1 matches at 7 bases. The CDR3 extends over 17 amino acids. The V segment lost 6 bases and the J segment 3 bases; nucleotides outside the gene matches: 15. CDR1 is ENHRY, CDR2 SYGVKD, per germline. The CDR3 nucleotides read TGTGCCATCAGCCTCAATACTGACAGGGTGATTACAGATACGCAGTATTTT. This sequence encodes CAISLNTDRVITDTQYF.

This clone was observed a single time. The chain is built from TRBV5-6 and TRBJ1-4; D unclear. Germline assignment: CDR1 SGHDT and CDR2 YYEEEE. CDR3 length: 15 residues. Between the trimmed V and J ends, which lost 4 bases and 1 base, there was a span of 11 bases. The CDR3 region is CASSLRRVTNEKLFF. The CDR3 region has the DNA TGTGCCAGCAGCCTACGCCGGGTAACTAATGAAAAACTGTTTTTT.

V is TRBV30 and J is TRBJ2-1, with no clear D. V was clipped by 6 bases and J by 1 base, with 13 bases between them. CDR3 length equals 14 residues. Germline lookup yields CDR1 GTSNPN and CDR2 SVGIG (reference sequence). The CDR3, as DNA: TGTGCCTGTACTCCACCGGTTTCCTACAATGAGCAGTTCTTC. It codes for CACTPPVSYNEQFF.

The chain couples TRBV7-2 to TRBJ2-7, with D unclear. V gave up 3 bases and J gave up 6 bases, with 18 bases separating them. The length of the CDR3 is 15 residues. CDR1 is SGHTA and CDR2 is FQGNSA in the germline V gene. The CDR3 bases are TGTGCCAGCAGCTTCCGACAAGTCTTTGACGTCGAGCAGTACTTC. Amino acids: CASSFRQVFDVEQYF.

The chain employs TRBV9 and TRBJ1-5; possibly TRBD1 for D (5 bases). The CDR3 contains 15 residues. Germline loops: CDR1 SGDLS, CDR2 YYNGEE. V lost 2 bases, J lost 5 bases, and 14 bases lay in between. The CDR3 reads CASSVEGRRDQPQHF. The CDR3, as DNA: TGTGCCAGCAGCGTGGAGGGGCGAAGGGATCAGCCCCAGCATTTT.

This chain connects TRBV6-5 to TRBJ2-1; D is undetermined. Trimming took 8 bases from V and 0 from J, leaving 14 bases between them. This CDR3 has 15 amino acids. Germline V gene sequence: CDR1 MNHEY, CDR2 SVGAGI. The CDR3 DNA reads TGTGCCAGCGGTAACTACCCGAGCTCCTACAATGAGCAGTTCTTC. This translates into CASGNYPSSYNEQFF.